These T cell receptor beta chains were read from a single sample in a study of a mutant IDH1 vaccine in newly diagnosed glioma. These receptors' targets are unknown. TCRdb's copy holds only in-frame clones and misses some; the assay was immunoSEQ multiplex PCR. The table lists about 75,000 clones, roughly 90% of them singletons. This sample comprised PBMCs, obtained from a glioma patient whose treatment included an IDH1 peptide vaccine. The origin of the receptors is a woman aged 50 to 65 with glioma. The CDR3 runs from the conserved cysteine through the conserved F or W. A D gene is named only where the DNA matches it firmly. A clone size is listed for some rows: how often the clone was seen (once, few, many), or a class if it is expanded.

CDR3: CASSQQGAQLGEQYF
DNA: TGTGCCAGCTCACAACAGGGGGCCCAGTTGGGTGAGCAGTACTTC
D: TRBD1
V: TRBV18
J: TRBJ2-7
length: 15
size: .

CDR3: CASSPQRTSYEQYF
DNA: TGTGCCAGCAGTCCCCAGCGGACCTCCTACGAGCAGTACTTC
D: .
V: TRBV6-5
J: TRBJ2-7
length: 14
size: .

CDR3: CASSPDRARYNSPLHF
DNA: TGTGCCAGCAGCCCCGACAGGGCGCGGTATAATTCACCCCTCCACTTT
D: TRBD1
V: TRBV25-1
J: TRBJ1-6
length: 16
size: .

CDR3: CASSSGRLINQPQHF
DNA: TGTGCCAGCAGTTCGGGACGGTTGATTAATCAGCCCCAGCATTTT
D: .
V: TRBV6-1
J: TRBJ1-5
length: 15
size: .

CDR3: CASSNRGHQETQYF
DNA: TGTGCCAGCTCAAACAGGGGACACCAAGAGACCCAGTACTTC
D: TRBD1
V: TRBV18
J: TRBJ2-5
length: 14
size: .

CDR3: CASSSGLVANTGELFF
DNA: TGTGCCAGCAGCTCCGGACTTGTCGCGAACACCGGGGAGCTGTTTTTT
D: .
V: TRBV7-3
J: TRBJ2-2
length: 16
size: .

CDR3: CASTSRSNEKLFF
DNA: TGTGCCAGCACGAGTAGGAGTAATGAAAAACTGTTTTTT
D: .
V: TRBV28
J: TRBJ1-4
length: 13
size: few

CDR3: CASSPDQLWGTEAFF
DNA: TGTGCCAGCAGCCCTGATCAACTCTGGGGCACTGAAGCTTTCTTT
D: .
V: TRBV28
J: TRBJ1-1
length: 15
size: .

CDR3: CASSNRQGAINTQYF
DNA: TGCGCCAGCAGCAATAGACAGGGGGCGATCAATACGCAGTATTTT
D: TRBD1
V: TRBV4-1
J: TRBJ2-3
length: 15
size: .

CDR3: CASNESPNEQFF
DNA: TGTGCCAGCAACGAGAGCCCCAATGAGCAGTTCTTC
D: .
V: TRBV7-9
J: TRBJ2-1
length: 12
size: .

CDR3: CASSPPGKSTDTQYF
DNA: TGTGCCAGCAGCCCTCCAGGGAAAAGCACAGATACGCAGTATTTT
D: .
V: TRBV7-9
J: TRBJ2-3
length: 15
size: .

CDR3: CASSKTQRNEQFF
DNA: TGTGCCAGCAGCAAGACACAAAGGAATGAGCAGTTCTTC
D: .
V: TRBV2
J: TRBJ2-1
length: 13
size: .

CDR3: CASSIGGFQETQYF
DNA: TGTGCCAGTAGTATTGGGGGGTTCCAAGAGACCCAGTACTTC
D: .
V: TRBV19
J: TRBJ2-5
length: 14
size: .

CDR3: CASSGAGTLTNEKLFF
DNA: TGTGCCAGCAGTGGGGCGGGGACCCTAACTAATGAAAAACTGTTTTTT
D: .
V: TRBV6-1
J: TRBJ1-4
length: 16
size: once

CDR3: CASSFPGQAYEQYF
DNA: TGTGCCAGCAGTTTTCCGGGACAGGCCTACGAGCAGTACTTC
D: TRBD1
V: TRBV28
J: TRBJ2-7
length: 14
size: once

CDR3: CASSRLGFNEQFF
DNA: TGTGCCAGCAGCAGACTAGGTTTCAATGAGCAGTTCTTC
D: .
V: TRBV7-2
J: TRBJ2-1
length: 13
size: .

CDR3: CASSLLGLENTEAFF
DNA: TGTGCCAGCAGTTTACTAGGGCTGGAGAACACTGAAGCTTTCTTT
D: .
V: TRBV28
J: TRBJ1-1
length: 15
size: .

CDR3: CASSSEETQYF
DNA: TGTGCCAGCAGCTCTGAAGAGACCCAGTACTTC
D: .
V: TRBV28
J: TRBJ2-5
length: 11
size: .

CDR3: CASTAKGRNNQPQHF
DNA: TGTGCCAGTACCGCGAAGGGGAGAAACAATCAGCCCCAGCATTTT
D: .
V: TRBV19
J: TRBJ1-5
length: 15
size: .

CDR3: CASSPMSSGRYSYEQYF
DNA: TGTGCCAGCAGCCCAATGTCTAGCGGGAGGTACTCCTACGAGCAGTACTTC
D: TRBD2
V: TRBV11-2
J: TRBJ2-7
length: 17
size: .

CDR3: CASSPSSGRVTGELFF
DNA: TGTGCCAGCAGCCCCTCTAGCGGGAGAGTCACCGGGGAGCTGTTTTTT
D: TRBD2
V: TRBV5-4
J: TRBJ2-2
length: 16
size: .

CDR3: CASSFLQGANTGELFF
DNA: TGTGCCAGCAGTTTCCTACAGGGTGCGAACACCGGGGAGCTGTTTTTT
D: .
V: TRBV28
J: TRBJ2-2
length: 16
size: .

CDR3: CASSKGQGRDEQFF
DNA: TGCGCCAGCAGCAAAGGACAGGGGAGGGATGAGCAGTTCTTC
D: TRBD1
V: TRBV5-1
J: TRBJ2-1
length: 14
size: .

CDR3: CASSLPADTQYF
DNA: TGTGCCAGCAGCCTCCCCGCAGATACGCAGTATTTT
D: .
V: TRBV11-2
J: TRBJ2-3
length: 12
size: .

CDR3: CASNTVGWGQVDNEQFF
DNA: TGTGCCAGCAATACAGTAGGGTGGGGACAGGTAGACAATGAGCAGTTCTTC
D: TRBD1
V: TRBV2
J: TRBJ2-1
length: 17
size: .